This T cell receptor beta chain came from a study of T-cell memory formation after mild COVID-19. Study-wide results and limits: The pre-infection memory compartment contained some responding clones, suggesting cross-reactive memory joined.

One entry per CDR3 protein, called by TCRdb with MiXCR from the 5' RACE reads. The sample records 200,000 or so distinct CDR3 sequences, about 17% being singletons. Regarding this clonotype: Its target is not known.

V gave up 3 bases and J gave up 2 bases; unmatched junction bases: 9. CDR3 size: 18 residues. Per the germline V gene, CDR1 is SEHNR and CDR2 is FQNEAQ (reference sequence). This receptor was obtained from an adult woman who had mild COVID-19 (a few samples of this study predate the infection). Cell type and time point are not known. The sample comprised PBMCs or a T cell subset sorted from them (not recorded which). V usage is TRBV7-9 and J usage is TRBJ2-5, with 13 bases aligning to TRBD2. CDR3 amino acids: CASSLGLAGRNLQETQYF. CDR3 nucleotides: TGTGCCAGCAGCTTGGGACTAGCGGGGAGGAACCTACAAGAGACCCAGTACTTC.